This is a list of T cell receptor beta chains from one sample in a study of regulatory T cells in long-lasting Graves disease. Via MiXCR, TCRdb re-called the multiplex PCR reads, giving one row per CDR3 protein. The data contain about 340,000 distinct CDR3 sequences, around 20% of them singletons. The sample was peripheral blood mononuclear cells (PBMCs), taken when the disease was refractory, from a patient treated with antithyroid drugs. The receptors here all came from a female donor with Graves disease. CDR3s include the opening cysteine and the closing phenylalanine or tryptophan. The D gene is left open where the match is weak. Clone size, where shown, is once, few, many, or a class for clones that have expanded.

D gene	V gene	clone size	J gene	CDR3 protein	CDR3 DNA
TRBD2	TRBV18	-	TRBJ2-1	CASSPRPGLAGNEQFF	TGTGCCAGCTCACCACGACCGGGACTAGCGGGCAATGAGCAGTTCTTC
-	TRBV4-1	-	TRBJ1-2	CTSSREADSRYGYTF	TGCACCAGCAGCCGAGAGGCGGACAGTCGCTATGGCTACACCTTC
TRBD1	TRBV7-2	-	TRBJ1-2	CASRLDTGVRGYTF	TGTGCCAGCAGGCTCGATACAGGGGTGCGTGGCTACACCTTC
-	TRBV20-1	many	TRBJ2-7	CSARGGHEQYF	TGCAGTGCTAGAGGGGGACACGAGCAGTACTTC
TRBD2	TRBV5-1	-	TRBJ2-7	CASSLDAGGGMGQYF	TGCGCCAGCAGCTTGGATGCGGGAGGAGGTATGGGGCAGTACTTC
-	TRBV27	few	TRBJ2-7	CASSRGLLYEQYF	TGTGCCAGCAGTAGGGGGTTACTCTACGAGCAGTACTTC
TRBD2	TRBV18	few	TRBJ2-7	CASSPTAGGPGDEQYF	TGTGCCAGCTCACCGACCGCGGGAGGGCCAGGGGACGAGCAGTACTTC
TRBD1	TRBV7-9	few	TRBJ1-4	CASSLRDRGSVRTNEKLFF	TGTGCCAGCAGCCTAAGGGACAGGGGAAGTGTGCGGACTAATGAAAAACTGTTTTTT
TRBD1	TRBV3-1	few	TRBJ2-7	CASSLSGQAYEQYF	TGTGCCAGCAGCCTTTCGGGACAGGCCTACGAGCAGTACTTC
-	TRBV2	many	TRBJ1-2	CASSEKKVAMARTF	TGTGCCAGCAGTGAAAAGAAGGTGGCTATGGCTAGGACCTTC
-	TRBV2	many	TRBJ1-6	CASYRDTENSPLHF	TGTGCCAGTTATCGGGACACAGAGAATTCACCCCTCCACTTT